This T cell receptor beta chain stems from a study of cytomegalovirus exposure and HLA in healthy donors. The study, taken as a whole, reports: V- and J-gene trimming of TCR beta was linked (in a later analysis) to a missense DCLRE1C variant. Reports showed the classifier diagnosing cytomegalovirus status with high specificity and sensitivity. Earlier analysis looked at TCR beta V segments, and most were productive about 87% or about 30% of the time.

Remarks on this clone: Its matching antigen is unknown.

The CDR3 extends over 13 amino acids. Unmatched junction bases numbered 2, after V lost 6 bases and J lost 7 bases. Germline V gene data show CDR1 as LNHDA and CDR2 as SQIVND (reference sequence). 60 Vbeta and 13 Jbeta primers were used in PCR. Clones were read by immunoSEQ multiplex PCR, and TCRdb kept only the in-frame ones, dropping some. This sample has 95,000 to 110,000 clones, with around 76% found just once. This rearrangement joins TRBV19 to TRBJ2-2; 10 bases align to TRBD1. The sequence was collected from a man between 18 and 35 years old in good health and CMV-seronegative. The sample consisted of PBMCs. CDR3 DNA sequence: TGTGCCAGTAGAGGGACAGGGGACGGGGAGCTGTTTTTT. Its translation: CASRGTGDGELFF.